This T cell receptor (beta chain) is drawn from a study of vaccination and CD4 T cells after COVID-19. A remark on this clonotype: Its antigen is undetermined.

With the Oncomine TCR Beta short-read assay, DNA from cultured CD4+ T cells was sequenced. One entry per CDR3 protein, called by TCRdb with MiXCR from the PCR reads. The sample holds some 14,000 distinct CDR3 sequences, about 61% seen once. Study-level findings and limits: Relatively small numbers of convalescent patients were studied, with no early post-infection timepoints included.

V was clipped by 3 bases and J by 5 bases, with 16 bases between them. There are 14 residues in the CDR3. Germline assignment: CDR1 DFQATT and CDR2 SNEGSKA (reference sequence). Described treatment: approximately nine-day PBMC culture with coronavirus spike peptide pools or control peptides (ViraFEST assay). The clonotype was recovered from a human donor who had recovered from COVID-19. The chain employs TRBV20-1 and TRBJ1-1; D is ambiguous. Material: CD4+ T cells from blood, cultured in vitro. DNA of the CDR3: TGCAGTGCTAGTGAGGCCTACGATGGGACTGAAGCTTTCTTT. This gives the protein CSASEAYDGTEAFF.